These 25 T cell receptor beta chains originate from one sample sequenced in a study of T cells in Graves' hyperthyroidism and ophthalmopathy. The TCR beta CDR3 regions underwent amplification using RNA transcripts as the source. The HTBI primer set drove a first-round RT-PCR of the TCR CDR3. TCRdb used MiXCR to reprocess the multiplex PCR reads, holding one entry per CDR3 protein. The data contain more than 35,000 distinct CDR3 sequences, about 52% of them singletons. Sequenced material: peripheral blood or thyroid tissue (not recorded which). The source of these receptors is a woman in her 50s with Graves' hyperthyroidism.

This clonotype was observed a single time. V usage is TRBV6-1 and J usage is TRBJ2-7; D unresolved. The CDR3 length is 15 residues. Germline CDR1 and CDR2: MNHNS and SASEGT. V lost 3 bases and J 3 bases, leaving 15 bases between the germline ends. CDR3 DNA sequence: TGTGCCAGCAGTGACCTGGGAATTAGTGGCTACGAGCAGTACTTC. This sequence encodes CASSDLGISGYEQYF.

In this sample, this clonotype turned up many times. The chain recombines TRBV20-1 with TRBJ2-7; possible D gene TRBD2, 6 bases. Looked up from germline, CDR1 is DFQATT and CDR2 is SNEGSKA (reference sequence). V lost 6 bases and J lost 6, with 18 bases in between. This CDR3 region has 13 residues. CDR3 nucleotide sequence: TGCAGTGCCGGGTCCCTCCTCGGGGGCGAGCAGTACTTC. It translates to CSAGSLLGGEQYF.

The V gene is TRBV7-9, the J gene TRBJ2-6; 8 nucleotides align to TRBD2. The CDR3 has 15 residues. V gave up 6 bases and J gave up 2 bases; unmatched junction bases: 3. Germline V gene lookup returns CDR1 SEHNR and CDR2 FQNEAQ (reference sequence). Here the CDR3 reads CASSSGGTGANVLTF. CDR3 nucleotides: TGTGCCAGCAGTTCGGGGGGGACTGGGGCCAACGTCCTGACTTTC.

The rearrangement uses TRBV20-1 and TRBJ2-7, with 10 bases lining up with TRBD2. Germline loops: CDR1 DFQATT, CDR2 SNEGSKA (reference sequence). V shed 5 bases and J 1 base; nucleotides not matched to a gene: 8. CDR3 size: 15 residues. CDR3 loop: CSARLAGAISYEQYF. DNA of the CDR3: TGCAGTGCTCGGCTAGCGGGAGCGATATCCTACGAGCAGTACTTC.

The rearrangement uses TRBV29-1 and TRBJ1-2; a weak D match, TRBD1 (5 bases). In germline, CDR1 is SQVTM, CDR2 ANQGSEA. The germline V and J ends were trimmed by 6 bases and 6 bases, with 11 bases remaining between them. The CDR3 covers 11 residues. The CDR3 nucleotides read TGCAGCGTACACCGCAGGGATGGCTACACCTTC. Translating it yields CSVHRRDGYTF. Supplemented by reference TRBV29-1 and TRBJ1-2, the full variable domain reads SAVISQKPSRDICQRGTSLTIQCQVDSQVTMMFWYRQQPGQSLTLIATANQGSEATYESGFVIDKFPISRPNLTFSTLTVSNMSPEDSSIYLCSVHRRDGYTFGSGTRLTVV.

Ten or more counts support this clonotype. V is TRBV20-1 and J is TRBJ2-5, with TRBD2 identical over 8 bases. There are 12 residues in the CDR3. V gave up 0 bases and J gave up 14 bases; unmatched junction bases: 8. Looked up from germline, CDR1 is DFQATT and CDR2 is SNEGSKA (reference sequence). CDR3 nucleotides: TGCAGTGCTAGAGAGAGCGGGAGAGATTCCTACTTC. This codes for CSARESGRDSYF.

This clonotype was seen a few times. The V gene is TRBV6-5, the J gene TRBJ2-3; D remains unclear. The V gene lost 0 bases and the J gene lost 8 bases, with 15 bases spanning the gap. Germline CDR1 MNHEY, CDR2 SVGAGI. CDR3 length equals 15 residues. The CDR3, as DNA: TGTGCCAGCAGTTACTCTTGGGATAAGATGAGTACGCAGTATTTT. As protein: CASSYSWDKMSTQYF.

Many counts were recorded for this clonotype. This chain joins TRBV5-4 and TRBJ1-1, with a tentative D call TRBD1 (5 bases). The germline V gene has CDR1 SGHNT and CDR2 YYREEE (reference sequence). Trimming shortened V by 3 bases and J by 1 base, and 22 bases separated the two germline ends. This CDR3 comprises 18 residues. The CDR3 DNA is TGTGCCAGCAGCTCTTTAGACAGTTACAAAGATACGAACACTGAAGCTTTCTTT. Protein sequence: CASSSLDSYKDTNTEAFF. Complete variable domain (other parts from reference TRBV5-4 and TRBJ1-1): ETGVTQSPTHLIKTRGQQVTLRCSSQSGHNTVSWYQQALGQGPQFIFQYYREEENGRGNFPPRFSGLQFPNYSSELNVNALELDDSALYLCASSSLDSYKDTNTEAFFGQGTRLTVV.

The chain carries TRBV27 and TRBJ1-2; 9 bases align to TRBD1. The CDR3 loop spans 14 amino acids. CDR1 is MNHEY and CDR2 is SMNVEV in the germline V gene (reference sequence). V shed 5 bases and J 8 bases; nucleotides not matched to a gene: 9. CDR3 nucleotides: TGTGCCAGCAGTATAAGGACAGGGGTCGTGGGCTACACCTTC. Amino acid sequence: CASSIRTGVVGYTF.

V is TRBV10-3 and J is TRBJ2-6; 9 bases agree with TRBD1. The CDR3 loop spans 15 amino acids. The trim removed 10 bases at V and 4 bases at J, leaving 8 bases unmatched. From germline, CDR1 is ENHRY and CDR2 SYGVKD. CDR3 nucleotides: TGTGCCACCGGACAGGGGAAGAGAGGGGCCAACGTCCTGACTTTC. Protein: CATGQGKRGANVLTF.

The genes are TRBV25-1 and TRBJ1-2; D is unclear. This CDR3 contains 14 residues. V gave up 5 bases and J gave up 7 bases, with 17 bases separating them. Germline CDR1 MGHDK, CDR2 SYGVNS. CDR3 in DNA: TGTGCCAGCAGTCCATGGGTGATCGGGATTGGCTACACCTTC. Translation: CASSPWVIGIGYTF.

As concerns this clonotype: This CDR3 is missing its conserved last phenylalanine or tryptophan, likely due to a read error. The chain couples TRBV20-1 to TRBJ2-2; D is ambiguous. The CDR3 has 13 residues. Germline CDR1 DFQATT, CDR2 SNEGSKA (reference sequence). In DNA form, the CDR3 reads TGCAGCGCTAGTCAGAGAGAAACCGGGGAGCTGTTTCTT. It encodes CSASQRETGELFL.

V is TRBV2 and J is TRBJ2-7; 13 bases align to TRBD2. Germline CDR1 is SNHLY and CDR2 is FYNNEI. V dropped 6 bases and J dropped 6; count of bases not matched to a gene: 11. The CDR3 consists of 16 residues. The CDR3 is CASSPGLAGVAIEQYF. The DNA of the CDR3 is TGTGCCAGCAGCCCTGGACTAGCGGGAGTTGCGATCGAGCAGTACTTC.

The chain uses TRBV6-5 and TRBJ1-2; TRBD1 agrees at 11 bases. V trimming: 6 bases; J trimming: 13 bases; junction bases outside the gene matches: 13. Germline lookup yields CDR1 MNHEY and CDR2 SVGAGI. The CDR3 is made up of 14 amino acids. As DNA, the CDR3 is TGTGCCAGCAGCTATATCCACGGACAGGGGGCGTCCACCTTC. Its protein is CASSYIHGQGASTF.

V and J are TRBV2 and TRBJ1-1; no definite D call. CDR3 length: 11 residues. With 4 bases removed from V and 8 bases from J, the gap between germline ends came to 8 bases. Germline CDR1 reads SNHLY; CDR2 reads FYNNEI. The CDR3 DNA is TGTGCCAGCAGTGGGGCGATAGAAGCTTTCTTT. Amino acid sequence: CASSGAIEAFF.

This clonotype came up a few times. The rearrangement joins TRBV5-1 to TRBJ2-7, with D possibly being TRBD2 (6 bases). The V gene's germline CDR1 is SGHRS and CDR2 YFSETQ. The CDR3 runs 12 residues. Between the trimmed V and J ends, which lost 0 bases and 6 bases, there was a span of 7 bases. The CDR3 is CASSLVRGEQYF. The CDR3 DNA reads TGCGCCAGCAGCTTGGTGCGGGGCGAGCAGTACTTC.

With respect to this clonotype: The CDR3 carries no conserved terminal phenylalanine or tryptophan, so it likely arises from a read error. The V and J genes are TRBV9 and TRBJ1-2, with 9 bases that match TRBD1. Germline CDR1 reads SGDLS; CDR2 reads YYNGEE. After removal of 2 bases from V and 4 bases from J, the junction contained 6 bases not matched to a gene. The length of the CDR3 is 15 residues. The CDR3 coding sequence is TGTGCCAGCAGCGTGGACAGGGGCCCCCGCTATGGCTACACCTCC. Protein product: CASSVDRGPRYGYTS.

As concerns this clonotype: It is likely a read error, because the conserved phenylalanine at the end of the CDR3 is missing. V and J are TRBV7-3 and TRBJ2-2; 9 nucleotides match TRBD2. V was clipped by 5 bases and J by 7 bases; unmatched bases: 26. This CDR3 region has 21 residues. CDR1 and CDR2 from the germline V gene are SGHTA and FQGTGA. The CDR3 nucleotides read TGTGCCAGCAGCCTATACCCGGGGCTAGCGGGAAAGCGTGCGGGTCACGGGGAGCTGTTTTGT. Amino acid sequence: CASSLYPGLAGKRAGHGELFC.

This clonotype was counted ten times or more. The chain has TRBV7-2 and TRBJ1-3; no clear D gene. V was cut by 3 bases and J by 3 bases, with 9 bases left in between. Germline-derived CDR1 and CDR2 are SGHTA and FQGNSA. The CDR3 runs 14 residues. The CDR3 nucleotides read TGTGCCAGCAGCTTCCGAGGGTTTGGAAACACCATATATTTT. This codes for CASSFRGFGNTIYF.

This clonotype has a handful of counts. The V and J genes are TRBV28 and TRBJ2-2, with a tentative D call TRBD1 (6 bases). The V and J ends lost 6 bases and 6 bases respectively, with 20 bases between them. The CDR3 is 16 amino acids. Germline CDR1 is MDHEN and CDR2 is SYDVKM. The CDR3 sequence is CASSSLATGGSGELFF. CDR3 sequence (DNA): TGTGCCAGCAGCTCCTTAGCGACAGGAGGATCCGGGGAGCTGTTTTTT.

CDR3 nucleotides: TGTGCTAGAGCGGAGTTCAATCAGCCCCAGCATTTT. It specifies CARAEFNQPQHF. The rearrangement uses TRBV11-2 and TRBJ1-5, with unresolved D. The V gene's germline CDR1 is SGHAT and CDR2 FQNNGV. The CDR3 sequence is 12 residues long.

This clonotype came up many times. The gene calls are TRBV11-2 and TRBJ2-5, with 7 nucleotides matching TRBD2. This CDR3 has 13 residues. The germline CDR1 and CDR2 sequences are SGHAT and FQNNGV. J was trimmed by 7 bases and V by 5 bases; bases with no gene match: 7. CDR3: CASSPRTRGTQYF. CDR3 sequence (DNA): TGTGCCAGCAGCCCTCGGACTAGGGGGACCCAGTACTTC. Full variable domain (remainder filled in from reference TRBV11-2 and TRBJ2-5): EAGVAQSPRYKIIEKRQSVAFWCNPISGHATLYWYQQILGQGPKLLIQFQNNGVVDDSQLPKDRFSAERLKGVDSTLKIQPAKLEDSAVYLCASSPRTRGTQYFGPGTRLLVL.

This chain uses TRBV5-4 with TRBJ1-2; 8 nucleotides agree with TRBD1. V shed 4 bases, J shed 10 bases, and the junction held 6 bases outside the gene matches. Germline V gene lookup returns CDR1 SGHNT and CDR2 YYREEE (reference sequence). CDR3 size: 12 residues. The CDR3 region has the DNA TGTGCCAGCAGCGCGGACAGGGTGGTCTACACCTTC. It codes for CASSADRVVYTF.

Regarding this clonotype: At one end, the junction sequence differs from germline, possibly due to a read error. The chain employs TRBV5-6 and TRBJ2-7, with TRBD2 matching over 8 bases. CDR1 and CDR2 from the germline V gene are SGHDT and YYEEEE. The length of the CDR3 is 14 residues. This CDR3 reads CANSFLRLAGEPYF. CDR3 DNA: TGTGCCAACAGCTTTTTACGGCTAGCGGGTGAGCCGTACTTC.

This chain uses TRBV29-1 with TRBJ2-7; 7 positions match TRBD1. CDR1 SQVTM and CDR2 ANQGSEA come from the germline V gene. With 5 bases clipped from V and 4 bases from J, the junction kept 8 bases outside the gene matches. The CDR3 consists of 13 residues. In nucleotides, the CDR3 is TGCAGCGTTTTCTCTGGACAGGCGTACGAGCAGTACTTC. This gives the protein CSVFSGQAYEQYF.